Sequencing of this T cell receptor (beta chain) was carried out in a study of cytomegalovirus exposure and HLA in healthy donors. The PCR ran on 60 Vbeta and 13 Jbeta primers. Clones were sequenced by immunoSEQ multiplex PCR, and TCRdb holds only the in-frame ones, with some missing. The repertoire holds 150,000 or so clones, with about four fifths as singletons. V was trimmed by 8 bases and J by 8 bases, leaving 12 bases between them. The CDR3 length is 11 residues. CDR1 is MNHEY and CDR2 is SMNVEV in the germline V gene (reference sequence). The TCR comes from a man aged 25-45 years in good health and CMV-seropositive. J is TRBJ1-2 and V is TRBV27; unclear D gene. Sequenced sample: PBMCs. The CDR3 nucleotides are TGTGCCAGCGGAGAGTTACGGGGCTACACCTTC. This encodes CASGELRGYTF.